These 19 T cell receptor beta chains were all obtained from the same sample, sequenced in a study of blood T cell repertoires in COVID-19. Clones were read by immunoSEQ multiplex PCR, and TCRdb kept only the in-frame ones, dropping some. This table has over 100,000 clones, around four fifths appearing once. Sequencing used peripheral blood. The receptors here all came from a woman aged 60-70 years with acute or convalescent COVID-19.

In its sample, this clone was seen once. The V and J genes are TRBV30 and TRBJ2-7; 12 bases are a match to TRBD2. The CDR3 length is 15 residues. With V trimmed by 1 base and J by 4 bases, 5 bases remained unmatched. CDR1 and CDR2 from the germline V gene are GTSNPN and SVGIG (reference sequence). CDR3 bases: TGTGCCTGGAGTGAACCGGGACTAGCGGGTTACGAGCAGTACTTC. Its protein is CAWSEPGLAGYEQYF.

This chain links TRBV28 with TRBJ1-1, with D maybe TRBD1 (5 bases). Germline V gene lookup returns CDR1 MDHEN and CDR2 SYDVKM. CDR3 length: 15 amino acids. Trimming stripped 6 bases from V and 0 bases from J, with 14 bases between. The CDR3 DNA sequence: TGTGCCAGCAGCAGGCGGGACTTACTGAACACTGAAGCTTTCTTT. Translating gives CASSRRDLLNTEAFF.

This clone was recorded once. The chain combines TRBV28 with TRBJ1-6, with D tentatively TRBD1 (5 bases). With 3 bases removed from V and 9 bases from J, the gap between germline ends came to 15 bases. Germline CDR1 is MDHEN and CDR2 is SYDVKM. This CDR3 contains 15 residues. Here the CDR3 reads CASSFFGDGGSPLHF. In nucleotides, the CDR3 is TGTGCCAGCAGTTTTTTCGGAGACGGGGGTTCACCCCTCCACTTT.

V and J are TRBV5-6 and TRBJ1-1; TRBD1 might be the D (6 bases). This CDR3 spans 13 amino acids. Per germline, CDR1 SGHDT and CDR2 YYEEEE. V was pared by 0 bases and J by 6 bases, with 9 bases between. CDR3 loop: CASSLVQGSEAFF. Here the CDR3 DNA reads TGTGCCAGCAGCTTGGTACAGGGCTCTGAAGCTTTCTTT.

The chain uses TRBV29-1 and TRBJ2-1; D is possibly TRBD2 (6 bases). This CDR3 contains 12 residues. The germline gives CDR1 SQVTM, CDR2 ANQGSEA. Trimming removed 8 bases at V and 5 bases at J, with 13 bases between. The CDR3 coding sequence is TGCAGCAAGCAGGGAGGCCACAATGAGCAGTTCTTC. Translating it yields CSKQGGHNEQFF.

The chain employs TRBV7-2 and TRBJ2-4, with 8 bases matching TRBD2. This CDR3 spans 17 amino acids. V was clipped by 1 base and J by 5 bases; unmatched bases: 10. CDR1 SGHTA and CDR2 FQGNSA come from the germline V gene. The CDR3 sequence: CASSLGTRGGPENIQYF. Written as DNA, the CDR3 is TGTGCCAGCAGCTTAGGGACACGGGGGGGGCCGGAAAACATTCAGTACTTC.

This chain connects TRBV5-1 to TRBJ1-4, with 8 bases matching TRBD1. V was pared by 5 bases and J by 5 bases, with 5 bases of the junction left unmatched. Germline lookup yields CDR1 SGHRS and CDR2 YFSETQ. The CDR3 is 14 residues long. The CDR3 nucleotides are TGCGCCAGCAGGGGACAGGCAGTGAATGAAAAACTGTTTTTT. This codes for CASRGQAVNEKLFF.

The genes are TRBV11-2 and TRBJ2-5; D is unclear. Trimming removed 5 bases from V and 0 bases from J, with 7 bases in between. The CDR3 covers 13 residues. Germline lookup yields CDR1 SGHAT and CDR2 FQNNGV. The CDR3 protein is CASSLYHQETQYF. The CDR3 DNA reads as TGTGCCAGCAGCCTATACCACCAAGAGACCCAGTACTTC.

The CDR3 sequence: CASTPGRDQPQHF. As DNA, the CDR3 is TGTGCCAGCACCCCAGGGCGCGATCAGCCCCAGCATTTT. J is TRBJ1-5 and V is TRBV28, with D possibly matching TRBD1 (5 bases). Germline-derived CDR1 and CDR2 are MDHEN and SYDVKM. V lost 7 bases to trimming and J lost 5 bases, with 12 bases between them. This CDR3 is 13 amino acids long.

This chain uses TRBV2 with TRBJ2-7, with 8 bases lining up with TRBD1. The germline V gene has CDR1 SNHLY and CDR2 FYNNEI. This CDR3 has 13 amino acids. The trim removed 7 bases at V and 4 bases at J, leaving 6 bases unmatched. CDR3 nucleotides: TGTGCCAGCACAGTCAACAGGGGGTACGAGCAGTACTTC. This gives the protein CASTVNRGYEQYF.

The CDR3 sequence is CAISGTTTAGLYEQYF. CDR3 nucleotide sequence: TGTGCCATCAGCGGGACTACCACCGCCGGTCTCTACGAGCAGTACTTC. V usage is TRBV10-3 and J usage is TRBJ2-7, with 7 bases matching TRBD2. The CDR3 loop spans 16 amino acids. Germline CDR1 reads ENHRY; CDR2 reads SYGVKD. The J segment lost 3 bases and the V segment lost 6 bases, leaving 14 bases of the junction unmatched.

CDR3 nucleotide sequence: TGTGCCAGCAGCCTTGTCGGGGCGGGGCAGCCCCAGCATTTT. The encoded protein is CASSLVGAGQPQHF. This chain connects TRBV6-2 or TRBV6-3 to TRBJ1-5, with D perhaps matching TRBD1 (5 bases). Germline V lookup: CDR1 MNHEY, CDR2 SVGEGT. Trimming cost V 6 bases and J 7 bases, with 16 bases left between them. The CDR3 is 14 amino acids.

This clone was picked up a small number of times. The chain recombines TRBV28 with TRBJ1-1; 7 bases are shared with TRBD1. The germline CDR1 and CDR2 sequences are MDHEN and SYDVKM. The CDR3 is 13 residues long. Losses at the gene ends were 6 bases for V and 10 bases for J; bases not matched to a gene: 11. This chain's CDR3 is CASRQSTGVGAFF. CDR3 nucleotides: TGTGCCAGCAGACAAAGTACAGGGGTAGGAGCTTTCTTT.

This clone was seen ten or more times. The V and J genes are TRBV6-6 and TRBJ2-7; 7 nucleotides agree with TRBD1. The CDR3 contains 13 residues. Unmatched junction bases numbered 5, after V lost 7 bases and J lost 2 bases. Germline loops: CDR1 MNHNY, CDR2 SVGAGI (reference sequence). The DNA of the CDR3 is TGTGCCAGCACCCCAGGGACAGCCTACGAGCAGTACTTC. This sequence encodes CASTPGTAYEQYF.

The genes are TRBV5-5 and TRBJ2-2; D is possibly TRBD2 (7 bases). CDR3 length: 15 amino acids. Trimming shortened V by 4 bases and J by 10 bases, and 20 bases separated the two germline ends. Per germline, CDR1 SGHKS and CDR2 YYEKEE (reference sequence). The CDR3 DNA is TGTGCCAGCAGCCTCCTGGGGGGGCAAGGGTCGGAGCTGTTTTTT. Protein product: CASSLLGGQGSELFF.

This chain links TRBV3-1 (or the pseudogene TRBV3-2) with TRBJ2-7, with 9 bases fitting TRBD2. CDR3 length: 15 residues. V was pared by 4 bases and J by 4 bases, with 8 bases of the junction left unmatched. In germline, CDR1 is LGHDT, CDR2 YNNKEL (reference sequence). This chain's CDR3 is CASSPQAGGWYEQYF. The CDR3 DNA sequence: TGTGCCAGCAGCCCGCAAGCGGGGGGCTGGTACGAGCAGTACTTC.

With regard to this clone: The sample has other DNA sequences that encode this CDR3 too. The rearrangement joins TRBV10-3 to TRBJ1-5, with D maybe TRBD1 (6 bases). The CDR3 is 14 residues long. Germline CDR1 and CDR2: ENHRY and SYGVKD. The V end was cut by 0 bases, the J end by 5 bases, with 8 bases between. CDR3 residues: CAISESGADQPQHF. The CDR3 region has the DNA TGTGCCATCAGTGAGTCGGGGGCCGATCAGCCCCAGCATTTT.

The chain employs TRBV13 and TRBJ1-3, with a tentative D call TRBD1 (5 bases). Trimming cost V 2 bases and J 0 bases, with 8 bases left between them. Germline lookup yields CDR1 PRHDT and CDR2 FYEKMQ (reference sequence). CDR3 size: 15 residues. The CDR3 region is CASSLRQLSGNTIYF. CDR3 sequence (DNA): TGTGCCAGCAGCTTAAGACAGCTCTCTGGAAACACCATATATTTT.

The V and J genes are TRBV6-5 and TRBJ1-2, with D uncertain. CDR3 length: 14 residues. Trimming pared 6 bases from V and 0 bases from J, leaving 11 bases between. CDR1 and CDR2 from the germline V gene are MNHEY and SVGAGI. In nucleotides, the CDR3 is TGTGCCAGCAGGGACTCGTTCTCTAACTATGGCTACACCTTC. Protein sequence: CASRDSFSNYGYTF.